Listed here are 32 T cell receptor beta chains from one sample, sequenced in a study of shared clonotypes between healthy human individuals. This table comes from immunoSEQ multiplex PCR, and its TCRdb copy is limited to in-frame clones, with some not included. The sample holds some 1.5 million clones, nearly 99% seen once. Sequencing was done on a sample of naive CD4+ T cells sorted from blood. Subset noted: CD45RA+ positively selected. These receptors were collected from a man younger than 45 in good health.

The CDR3 protein is CASSPKNTETQYF. The CDR3 bases are TGTGCCAGCAGTCCAAAAAACACAGAGACCCAGTACTTC. The chain recombines TRBV28 with TRBJ2-5; D call uncertain. CDR1 is MDHEN, CDR2 SYDVKM, per germline. The CDR3 runs 13 residues. The V end lost 5 bases, the J end lost 4 bases, and 11 bases lay between the germline ends.

The V and J genes are TRBV19 and TRBJ2-3; 13 bases map to TRBD2. This CDR3 region has 18 residues. V was pared by 4 bases and J by 4 bases, with 11 bases of the junction left unmatched. Germline values: CDR1 LNHDA, CDR2 SQIVND (reference sequence). CDR3 loop: CASSTTSGRQRGSDTQYF. The DNA for the CDR3 is TGTGCCAGTAGTACGACTAGCGGGAGGCAAAGGGGGTCAGATACGCAGTATTTT.

The V and J genes are TRBV7-8 and TRBJ2-5, with D possibly TRBD2 on 6 matching bases. V lost 5 bases, J lost 5 bases, and 18 bases lay in between. Germline loops: CDR1 SGHVS, CDR2 FQNEAQ. CDR3 size: 15 residues. The DNA for the CDR3 is TGTGCCAGCAGCCCGACTAGAACCGAAGTGGAGACCCAGTACTTC. Translation gives CASSPTRTEVETQYF. Based on the CDR3 plus reference TRBV7-8 and TRBJ2-5, the full variable domain is GAGVSQSPRYKVAKRGQDVALRCDPISGHVSLFWYQQALGQGPEFLTYFQNEAQLDKSGLPSDRFFAERPEGSVSTLKIQRTQQEDSAVYLCASSPTRTEVETQYFGPGTRLLVL.

The chain recombines TRBV9 with TRBJ2-1, with D possibly matching TRBD1 (5 bases). CDR1 is SGDLS and CDR2 is YYNGEE in the germline V gene. The V end was cut by 4 bases, the J end by 5 bases, with 13 bases between. The CDR3 has 14 residues. CDR3 nucleotide sequence: TGTGCCAGCAGCTGGGGCGGAGTGGACAATGAGCAGTTCTTC. Translating gives CASSWGGVDNEQFF.

This clone showed up many times. The chain recombines TRBV5-4 with TRBJ2-2; no definite D call. The length of the CDR3 is 13 residues. The V end lost 4 bases, the J end lost 6 bases, and 10 bases lay between the germline ends. Per the germline V gene, CDR1 is SGHNT and CDR2 is YYREEE (reference sequence). The CDR3 region is CASSPEHSGELFF. The CDR3, as DNA: TGTGCCAGCAGCCCCGAGCATTCCGGGGAGCTGTTTTTT.

The chain is built from TRBV5-1 and TRBJ2-7, with TRBD2 matching 11 bases. The junction had 3 bases not matched to a gene; V was cut back by 4 bases and J by 3 bases. The CDR3 has 14 residues. The germline V gene encodes CDR1 SGHRS and CDR2 YFSETQ. The CDR3 loop reads CASSRTSGFYEQYF. As DNA, the CDR3 is TGCGCCAGCAGCCGGACTAGCGGGTTCTACGAGCAGTACTTC.

The chain couples TRBV10-2 to TRBJ2-7, with TRBD2 as a possible D gene (5 bases). CDR1 and CDR2 (germline): WSHSY, SAAADI. This CDR3 is 12 amino acids long. The germline V and J ends were trimmed by 6 bases and 5 bases, with 11 bases remaining between them. CDR3 protein: CASSPSGDEQYF. The CDR3 DNA reads as TGCGCCAGCAGCCCCAGCGGCGACGAGCAGTACTTC.

V gene TRBV28 combines with J gene TRBJ2-7; 9 bases align to TRBD2. The V gene's germline CDR1 is MDHEN and CDR2 SYDVKM. V trimming: 5 bases; J trimming: 1 base; junction bases outside the gene matches: 9. The CDR3 sequence is 16 residues long. The CDR3 protein is CASSTPGSGRSYEQYF. In DNA, the CDR3 is TGTGCCAGCAGTACCCCGGGTAGCGGGAGATCCTACGAGCAGTACTTC. The whole variable domain, filled in from reference TRBV28 and TRBJ2-7, reads DVKVTQSSRYLVKRTGEKVFLECVQDMDHENMFWYRQDPGLGLRLIYFSYDVKMKEKGDIPEGYSVSREKKERFSLILESASTNQTSMYLCASSTPGSGRSYEQYFGPGTRLTVT.

DNA of the CDR3: TGCGCCAGCAGCCACCATGACAGGGGTACTGAAGCTTTCTTT. Encoded protein: CASSHHDRGTEAFF. The V gene is TRBV4-1, the J gene TRBJ1-1; 8 bases line up with TRBD1. The V segment lost 3 bases and the J segment 5 bases; nucleotides outside the gene matches: 5. Germline assignment: CDR1 MGHRA and CDR2 YSYEKL. CDR3 length equals 14 residues.

V and J are TRBV19 and TRBJ2-7; 8 nucleotides agree with TRBD1. V lost 4 bases, J lost 2 bases, and 16 bases stayed unmatched. Germline V gene sequence: CDR1 LNHDA, CDR2 SQIVND (reference sequence). The CDR3 has 18 amino acids. CDR3 bases: TGTGCCAGTAGTAACTACTACCCCGGGACAGGCCGACCCTACGAGCAGTACTTC. Amino acid sequence: CASSNYYPGTGRPYEQYF.

On this clone: Other DNA sequences within the sample encode an identical CDR3. The V and J genes are TRBV11-2 and TRBJ2-7, with D unclear. The germline V and J ends were trimmed by 2 bases and 6 bases, with 5 bases remaining between them. In germline, CDR1 is SGHAT, CDR2 FQNNGV. The CDR3 has 11 residues. CDR3 region: CASSLISEQYF. The CDR3 nucleotides read TGTGCCAGCAGCTTAATCTCCGAGCAGTACTTC.

The chain combines TRBV9 with TRBJ2-3; 11 positions match TRBD2. The ends lost 3 bases at V and 3 bases at J; junction bases unmatched: 3. The CDR3 extends over 15 amino acids. The germline V gene encodes CDR1 SGDLS and CDR2 YYNGEE. As DNA, the CDR3 is TGTGCCAGCAGCGGTAGCGGGAGGGAGACAGATACGCAGTATTTT. Translating gives CASSGSGRETDTQYF. The variable domain in full, completed from reference TRBV9 and TRBJ2-3, reads DSGVTQTPKHLITATGQRVTLRCSPRSGDLSVYWYQQSLDQGLQFLIQYYNGEERAKGNILERFSAQQFPDLHSELNLSSLELGDSALYFCASSGSGRETDTQYFGPGTRLTVL.

This chain connects TRBV10-3 to TRBJ1-1, with 10 bases fitting TRBD1. The trim removed 4 bases at V and 4 bases at J, leaving 12 bases unmatched. The CDR3 covers 17 residues. Germline values: CDR1 ENHRY, CDR2 SYGVKD. The CDR3 reads CAISGDRGEKVSTEAFF. CDR3 in DNA: TGTGCCATCAGTGGGGACAGGGGAGAGAAGGTGAGCACTGAAGCTTTCTTT.

V usage is TRBV6-4 and J usage is TRBJ2-1; 11 bases line up with TRBD2. The CDR3 spans 15 residues. The ends lost 6 bases at V and 9 bases at J; junction bases unmatched: 10. From germline, CDR1 is MRHNA and CDR2 SNTAGT. The CDR3 nucleotides are TGTGCCAGCAGCCAACTAGCGGGAGACCTAGGTGAGCAGTTCTTC. Amino acids: CASSQLAGDLGEQFF.

The chain uses TRBV5-1 and TRBJ1-1; D call uncertain. Germline V lookup: CDR1 SGHRS, CDR2 YFSETQ. The V end lost 2 bases, the J end lost 2 bases, and 7 bases lay between the germline ends. The CDR3 extends over 13 amino acids. DNA of the CDR3: TGCGCCAGCAGCTTAAATCGCAACACTGAAGCTTTCTTT. It is translated as CASSLNRNTEAFF.

A note on this clone: Other DNA sequences from this sample encode an identical CDR3 as well. V and J are TRBV28 and TRBJ2-1; no clear D gene. Trimming pared 2 bases from V and 3 bases from J, leaving 8 bases between. The CDR3 is made up of 14 amino acids. Per germline, CDR1 MDHEN and CDR2 SYDVKM. The CDR3 region is CASSLGRSYNEQFF. The CDR3 region has the DNA TGTGCCAGCAGTTTAGGCAGGAGCTACAATGAGCAGTTCTTC.

This clone was observed once. The gene calls are TRBV7-2 and TRBJ2-7, with 11 bases identical to TRBD2. Germline V gene data show CDR1 as SGHTA and CDR2 as FQGNSA. With 4 bases clipped from V and 2 bases from J, the junction kept 13 bases outside the gene matches. There are 18 residues in the CDR3. CDR3 amino acids: CASSSGNGTSGGAYEQYF. CDR3 in DNA: TGTGCCAGCAGCTCCGGGAACGGGACTAGCGGAGGGGCCTACGAGCAGTACTTC. The full variable domain, with the rest looked up from reference TRBV7-2 and TRBJ2-7, is GAGVSQSPSNKVTEKGKDVELRCDPISGHTALYWYRQSLGQGLEFLIYFQGNSAPDKSGLPSDRFSAERTGGSVSTLTIQRTQQEDSAVYLCASSSGNGTSGGAYEQYFGPGTRLTVT.

The chain recombines TRBV6-5 with TRBJ2-1; tentative D call: TRBD2 (5 bases). The CDR3 extends over 12 amino acids. Germline V CDR1 and CDR2: MNHEY, SVGAGI. Between the trimmed V and J ends, which lost 8 bases and 6 bases, there was a span of 11 bases. This CDR3 is CASSGLGNEQFF. In DNA, the CDR3 is TGTGCCAGCTCCGGACTTGGCAATGAGCAGTTCTTC.

V gene TRBV25-1 combines with J gene TRBJ2-2; D is perhaps TRBD2 (6 bases). Germline assignment: CDR1 MGHDK and CDR2 SYGVNS. Trimming cost V 5 bases and J 5 bases, with 12 bases left between them. This CDR3 has 14 residues. Here the CDR3 DNA reads TGTGCCAGCAGTAAGTCGGGAGAAACCGGGGAGCTGTTTTTT. Amino acid sequence: CASSKSGETGELFF.

This clone has a single count. This chain links TRBV25-1 with TRBJ2-5; TRBD2 agrees at 12 bases. Germline CDR1 and CDR2: MGHDK and SYGVNS. The CDR3 runs to 16 residues. V trimming: 1 base; J trimming: 5 bases; junction bases outside the gene matches: 5. CDR3 DNA sequence: TGTGCCAGCAGTGAATTCGGGACTAGCGGGCGGGAGACCCAGTACTTC. Protein product: CASSEFGTSGRETQYF.

Comments on this clone: Sequence at one end of the junction differs from germline and may be a read error. The rearrangement joins TRBV18 to TRBJ2-7; possibly TRBD2 for D (5 bases). CDR1 and CDR2 (germline): KGHSH, LQKENI. The CDR3 is made up of 16 amino acids. The CDR3 nucleotides read TGTGCCAGCTCCCTCCTGCCGGGGTCTAAAGTGGCCGCGGAGCACTTC. It encodes CASSLLPGSKVAAEHF.

The rearrangement joins TRBV7-8 to TRBJ1-2; D is possibly TRBD1 (6 bases). Per the germline V gene, CDR1 is SGHVS and CDR2 is FQNEAQ. Trimming left V 5 bases short and J 8 bases short, with 15 bases between. The CDR3 is 13 residues long. The CDR3, as DNA: TGTGCCAGCAGCATAAACAGGGTTGACGGCTACACCTTC. Its protein product is CASSINRVDGYTF.

The chain couples TRBV7-8 to TRBJ1-4; possibly TRBD1 for D (6 bases). CDR3 length: 18 amino acids. Germline assignment: CDR1 SGHVS and CDR2 FQNEAQ. Trimming cost V 1 base and J 6 bases, with 21 bases left between them. CDR3 region: CASSLVRPGGSRDEKLFF. For the CDR3, the DNA is TGTGCCAGCAGCTTAGTACGGCCCGGGGGCAGCAGGGATGAAAAACTGTTTTTT.

The chain recombines TRBV28 with TRBJ2-5; 8 nucleotides agree with TRBD2. Germline CDR1 MDHEN, CDR2 SYDVKM. CDR3 length: 11 amino acids. The V and J ends lost 3 bases and 9 bases, in that order; junction bases with no gene match: 0. This CDR3 is CASSFGGAQYF. CDR3 in DNA: TGTGCCAGCAGTTTCGGGGGGGCCCAGTACTTC.

This sequence joins TRBV27 and TRBJ2-2; perhaps TRBD1 as D (5 bases). The germline V and J ends were trimmed by 2 bases and 7 bases, with 14 bases remaining between them. The germline gives CDR1 MNHEY, CDR2 SMNVEV (reference sequence). The CDR3 length is 15 residues. The CDR3 DNA sequence: TGTGCCAGCAGTTTAGTCGGCAGGGCGGTCGGGGAGCTGTTTTTT. Protein product: CASSLVGRAVGELFF.

This chain joins TRBV7-2 and TRBJ2-2; weak D call: TRBD2 (6 bases). V dropped 1 base and J dropped 0 bases, with 6 bases sitting between them. CDR1 and CDR2 from the germline V gene are SGHTA and FQGNSA. CDR3 size: 15 residues. The CDR3 DNA reads as TGTGCCAGCAGCTTAGGACTAGCGAACACCGGGGAGCTGTTTTTT. Protein product: CASSLGLANTGELFF.

The gene calls are TRBV27 and TRBJ1-1; D not resolved. The CDR3 is 15 residues long. V lost 3 bases and J lost 2, with 13 bases in between. Germline CDR1 is MNHEY and CDR2 is SMNVEV (reference sequence). The CDR3 loop is CASSFLASYNTEAFF. CDR3 nucleotide sequence: TGTGCCAGCAGTTTTCTGGCTTCTTATAACACTGAAGCTTTCTTT.

The rearrangement links TRBV28 to TRBJ2-1, with D possibly matching TRBD2 (6 bases). V lost 4 bases and J 8 bases, leaving 12 bases between the germline ends. The CDR3 extends over 13 amino acids. CDR1 is MDHEN and CDR2 is SYDVKM in the germline V gene. CDR3 loop: CASSSTGRYEQFF. CDR3 in DNA: TGTGCCAGCAGTTCGACTGGGAGGTATGAGCAGTTCTTC.

V and J are TRBV5-4 and TRBJ1-1, with 8 bases that match TRBD1. Germline lookup yields CDR1 SGHNT and CDR2 YYREEE (reference sequence). The CDR3 totals 14 residues. Trimming removed 2 bases from V and 7 bases from J; junction bases left unmatched: 7. The CDR3: CASSLRQGANEAFF. The CDR3 DNA reads TGTGCCAGCAGCTTAAGGCAGGGGGCGAATGAAGCTTTCTTT.

This clone has just one count. The chain recombines TRBV10-3 with TRBJ2-5, with D possibly matching TRBD1 (6 bases). In germline, CDR1 is ENHRY, CDR2 SYGVKD. V dropped 0 bases and J dropped 2 bases, with 13 bases sitting between them. This CDR3 is built from 16 residues. This CDR3 reads CAISESVGQLQETQYF. The CDR3 region has the DNA TGTGCCATCAGTGAGTCGGTCGGACAGCTTCAAGAGACCCAGTACTTC.

Remarks on this clone: The CDR3 end shows no conserved phenylalanine or tryptophan, and so a read error is likely. No DNA is shown, since the ends of the CDR3 on it are uncertain; the CDR3 is the one TCRdb lists. V is TRBV6-5 and J is TRBJ2-3; the DNA was not compared with TRBD2, the D call given in the table. The CDR3 is 13 residues long, ends included. Per the germline V gene, CDR1 is MNHEY and CDR2 is SVGAGI. The CDR3 reads CASSPGLAGGPPQ.

V and J are TRBV29-1 and TRBJ2-3, with 9 bases identical to TRBD2. V was clipped by 7 bases and J by 6 bases; unmatched bases: 2. This CDR3 spans 11 amino acids. Germline V lookup: CDR1 SQVTM, CDR2 ANQGSEA. The CDR3 nucleotides are TGCAGCGGGGCGGGAGGGGATACGCAGTATTTT. Protein sequence: CSGAGGDTQYF.